The 6 T cell receptor beta chains below come from one sample, sequenced in a study of beta chain features in type 1 diabetes. Since all of the isolated RNA was reverse transcribed, expressed TCRB transcripts were what got sequenced. Data came from immunoSEQ multiplex PCR; TCRdb stores just in-frame clones and leaves some out. The sample has about 350,000 clones, about 19% seen once. The sequenced material came from naive CD4+ T cells from blood. These receptors originate from a woman aged 18-29 years in good health.

There are a few counts of this clone. The V gene is TRBV11-2, the J gene TRBJ2-3, with a weak D call TRBD2 (8 bases). CDR1 is SGHAT and CDR2 is FQNNGV in the germline V gene. The V end lost 6 bases, the J end lost 4 bases, and 20 bases lay between the germline ends. The length of the CDR3 is 16 residues. The DNA of the CDR3 is TGTGCCAGCAGGTATCCGGGACTAGGGGGCCCAGATACGCAGTATTTT. Protein: CASRYPGLGGPDTQYF.

The chain couples TRBV7-9 to TRBJ2-3; 8 positions match TRBD2. V was clipped by 6 bases and J by 2 bases; unmatched bases: 16. Germline CDR1 and CDR2: SEHNR and FQNEAQ (reference sequence). The CDR3 runs to 18 residues. The CDR3 bases are TGTGCCAGCAGTTCTAGAACGACTAGCGATGGGAACACAGATACGCAGTATTTT. This codes for CASSSRTTSDGNTDTQYF.

J is TRBJ1-2 and V is TRBV7-2, with unresolved D. V was trimmed by 3 bases and J by 6 bases, leaving 11 bases between them. Germline V gene sequence: CDR1 SGHTA, CDR2 FQGNSA. The CDR3 extends over 13 amino acids. CDR3 DNA: TGTGCCAGCAGCTTTTCCAGCCAGGATGGCTACACCTTC. This gives the protein CASSFSSQDGYTF. Using reference TRBV7-2 and TRBJ1-2 for the parts outside the CDR3, the full variable domain is GAGVSQSPSNKVTEKGKDVELRCDPISGHTALYWYRQSLGQGLEFLIYFQGNSAPDKSGLPSDRFSAERTGGSVSTLTIQRTQQEDSAVYLCASSFSSQDGYTFGSGTRLTVV.

This clone was picked up a small number of times. CDR3: CASSSLVGYNEQFF. The CDR3 bases are TGCGCCAGCAGCTCACTAGTGGGCTACAATGAGCAGTTCTTC. The chain links TRBV5-1 to TRBJ2-1, with D possibly matching TRBD2 (5 bases). The ends were cut back, 3 bases at V and 3 bases at J, with 10 bases in the middle. The germline V gene has CDR1 SGHRS and CDR2 YFSETQ. The CDR3 consists of 14 residues.

The rearrangement joins TRBV5-8 to TRBJ1-5, with D perhaps matching TRBD1 (6 bases). The CDR3 is 15 residues long. Germline CDR1 SGHTS, CDR2 YDEGEE. V lost 4 bases to trimming and J lost 4 bases, with 15 bases between them. The DNA of the CDR3 is TGTGCCAGCAGCCTACGACAGGCCCCGAATCAGCCCCAGCATTTT. This translates into CASSLRQAPNQPQHF. Supplemented by reference TRBV5-8 and TRBJ1-5, the full variable domain reads EAGVTQSPTHLIKTRGQQATLRCSPISGHTSVYWYQQALGLGLQFLLWYDEGEERNRGNFPPRFSGRQFPNYSSELNVNALELEDSALYLCASSLRQAPNQPQHFGDGTRLSIL.

The J gene is TRBJ2-4, the V gene TRBV5-8; no clear D gene. In germline, CDR1 is SGHTS, CDR2 YDEGEE. The germline V and J ends were trimmed by 5 bases and 6 bases, with 21 bases remaining between them. This CDR3 has 16 residues. The chain's CDR3 is CASRVTGTGPGNIQYF. In DNA form, the CDR3 reads TGTGCCAGCAGGGTGACCGGAACTGGGCCCGGAAACATTCAGTACTTC.